This T cell receptor beta chain was found in a study of identical twins. In this sample, this clonotype turned up many times. TCRdb reprocessed the 5' RACE reads via MiXCR and lists one record per CDR3 protein. Seen here are 410,000 or so distinct CDR3 sequences, 18% observed once, and the top ten hold 9% to 15%. Trimming shortened V by 5 bases and J by 0 bases, and 17 bases separated the two germline ends. The CDR3 is 16 residues long. The sequence was collected from a man aged 50 to 59 in good health. The chain couples TRBV12-3 or TRBV12-4 to TRBJ2-7, with no clear D. The sequenced sample consisted of naive T cells sorted from blood. The DNA of the CDR3 is TGTGCCAGCAGTCACGGAATAGTTACGGGCTCCTACGAGCAGTACTTC. This sequence encodes CASSHGIVTGSYEQYF.